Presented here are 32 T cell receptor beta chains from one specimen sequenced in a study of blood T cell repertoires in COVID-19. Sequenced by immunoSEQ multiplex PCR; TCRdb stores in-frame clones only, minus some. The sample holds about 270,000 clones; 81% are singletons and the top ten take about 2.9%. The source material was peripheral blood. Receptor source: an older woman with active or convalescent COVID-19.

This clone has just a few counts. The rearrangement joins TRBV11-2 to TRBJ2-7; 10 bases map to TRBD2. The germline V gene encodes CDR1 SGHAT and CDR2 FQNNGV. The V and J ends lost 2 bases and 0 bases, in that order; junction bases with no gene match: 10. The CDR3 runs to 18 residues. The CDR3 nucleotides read TGTGCCAGCAGCTTACATGCTAGCGGGGGACCTATCTCCTACGAGCAGTACTTC. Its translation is CASSLHASGGPISYEQYF. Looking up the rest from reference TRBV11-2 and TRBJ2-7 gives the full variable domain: EAGVAQSPRYKIIEKRQSVAFWCNPISGHATLYWYQQILGQGPKLLIQFQNNGVVDDSQLPKDRFSAERLKGVDSTLKIQPAKLEDSAVYLCASSLHASGGPISYEQYFGPGTRLTVT.

CDR3 DNA: TGTGCCAGCAGCTTAGAACTAGCGGGGGGGCCCCGCACAGATACGCAGTATTTT. It encodes CASSLELAGGPRTDTQYF. J is TRBJ2-3 and V is TRBV7-2; TRBD2 aligns across 13 bases. This CDR3 has 18 amino acids. The germline gives CDR1 SGHTA, CDR2 FQGNSA. Losses at the gene ends were 1 base for V and 1 base for J; bases not matched to a gene: 5.

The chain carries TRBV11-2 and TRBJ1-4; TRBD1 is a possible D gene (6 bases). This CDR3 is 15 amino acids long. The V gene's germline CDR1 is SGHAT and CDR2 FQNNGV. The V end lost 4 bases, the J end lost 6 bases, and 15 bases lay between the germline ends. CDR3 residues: CASSSNPGADEKLFF. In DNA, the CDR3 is TGTGCCAGCAGCTCTAATCCAGGGGCAGATGAAAAACTGTTTTTT.

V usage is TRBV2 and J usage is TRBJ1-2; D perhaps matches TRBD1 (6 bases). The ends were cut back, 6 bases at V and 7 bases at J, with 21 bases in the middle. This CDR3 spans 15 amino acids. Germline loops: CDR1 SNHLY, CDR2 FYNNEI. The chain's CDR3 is CASRRGTRDVSGYTF. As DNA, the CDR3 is TGTGCCAGCAGAAGAGGGACAAGGGATGTTAGTGGCTACACCTTC.

The CDR3 spells CASRNARAVPGYTF. CDR3 bases: TGTGCCAGCAGGAATGCGCGGGCAGTACCTGGCTACACCTTC. The chain employs TRBV5-6 and TRBJ1-2, with D hard to call. CDR1 is SGHDT, CDR2 YYEEEE, per germline. The V gene lost 5 bases and the J gene lost 7 bases, with 18 bases spanning the gap. CDR3 length: 14 residues.

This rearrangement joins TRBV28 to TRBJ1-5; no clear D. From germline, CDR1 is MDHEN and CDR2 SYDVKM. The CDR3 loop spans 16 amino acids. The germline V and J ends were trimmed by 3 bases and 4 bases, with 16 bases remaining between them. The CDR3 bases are TGTGCCAGCAGTTTTTTCCGGCGGGATTTAAATCAGCCCCAGCATTTT. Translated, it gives CASSFFRRDLNQPQHF.

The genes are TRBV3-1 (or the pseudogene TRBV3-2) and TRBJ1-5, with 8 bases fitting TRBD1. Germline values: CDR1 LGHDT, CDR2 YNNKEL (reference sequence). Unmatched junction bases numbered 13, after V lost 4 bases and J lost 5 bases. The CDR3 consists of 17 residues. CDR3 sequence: CASSPWTGKLRDQPQHF. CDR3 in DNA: TGTGCCAGCAGCCCCTGGACAGGGAAGTTGAGGGATCAGCCCCAGCATTTT.

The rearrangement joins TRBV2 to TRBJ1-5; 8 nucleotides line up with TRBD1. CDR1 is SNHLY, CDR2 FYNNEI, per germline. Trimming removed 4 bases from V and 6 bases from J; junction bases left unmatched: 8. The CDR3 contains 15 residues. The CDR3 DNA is TGTGCCAGCAGTGCGAGGACAGGGTCCGGTCAGCCCCAGCATTTT. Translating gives CASSARTGSGQPQHF.

This CDR3 reads CASSQGRGRTGELFF. The CDR3 nucleotides read TGTGCCAGCAGCCAAGGCAGGGGAAGGACCGGGGAGCTGTTTTTT. The chain has TRBV3-1 (or the pseudogene TRBV3-2) and TRBJ2-2; D is perhaps TRBD1 (6 bases). The CDR3 spans 15 residues. Germline assignment: CDR1 LGHDT and CDR2 YNNKEL (reference sequence). V dropped 1 base and J dropped 5 bases, with 11 bases sitting between them.

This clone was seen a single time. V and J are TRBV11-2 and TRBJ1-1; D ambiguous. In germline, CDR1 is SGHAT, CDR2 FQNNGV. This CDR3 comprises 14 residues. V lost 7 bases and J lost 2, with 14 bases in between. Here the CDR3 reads CASTVPGSNTEAFF. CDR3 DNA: TGTGCCAGCACCGTCCCGGGGTCCAACACTGAAGCTTTCTTT. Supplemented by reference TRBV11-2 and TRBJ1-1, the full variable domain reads EAGVAQSPRYKIIEKRQSVAFWCNPISGHATLYWYQQILGQGPKLLIQFQNNGVVDDSQLPKDRFSAERLKGVDSTLKIQPAKLEDSAVYLCASTVPGSNTEAFFGQGTRLTVV.

CDR3 coding DNA: TGCGCCAGCAGCCAAAGCGGGGGGGCAGGGGACACAGATACGCAGTATTTT. It codes for CASSQSGGAGDTDTQYF. The J gene is TRBJ2-3, the V gene TRBV4-1; TRBD2 matches 10 bases. V trimming: 2 bases; J trimming: 2 bases; junction bases outside the gene matches: 7. Per the germline V gene, CDR1 is MGHRA and CDR2 is YSYEKL. The CDR3 runs to 17 residues.

The CDR3: CASSVTGIHGELFF. CDR3 sequence (DNA): TGTGCCAGCAGCGTTACAGGGATTCACGGGGAGCTGTTTTTT. This chain connects TRBV5-6 to TRBJ2-2, with D perhaps TRBD1 (6 bases). The germline CDR1 and CDR2 sequences are SGHDT and YYEEEE. V was clipped by 4 bases and J by 7 bases, with 14 bases between them. The CDR3 consists of 14 residues.

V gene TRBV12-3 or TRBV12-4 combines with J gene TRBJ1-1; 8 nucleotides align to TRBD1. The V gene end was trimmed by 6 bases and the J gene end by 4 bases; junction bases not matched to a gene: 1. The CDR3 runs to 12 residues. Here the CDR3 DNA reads TGTGCCAGCAGACAGGGGGGCACTGAAGCTTTCTTT. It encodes CASRQGGTEAFF.

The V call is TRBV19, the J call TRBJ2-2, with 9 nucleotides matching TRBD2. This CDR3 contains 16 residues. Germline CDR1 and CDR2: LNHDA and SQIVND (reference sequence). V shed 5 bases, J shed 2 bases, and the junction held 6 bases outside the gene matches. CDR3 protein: CASSRLAGSNTGELFF. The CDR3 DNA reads TGTGCCAGTAGTCGCCTAGCGGGGTCCAACACCGGGGAGCTGTTTTTT.

This CDR3 is CASSPPAGTGAEAFF. In DNA, the CDR3 is TGTGCCAGCTCACCACCGGCGGGGACAGGGGCTGAAGCTTTCTTT. This chain joins TRBV18 and TRBJ1-1; 10 bases are shared with TRBD1. Germline V CDR1 and CDR2: KGHSH, LQKENI. The CDR3 has 15 amino acids. The trim removed 0 bases at V and 6 bases at J, leaving 4 bases unmatched.

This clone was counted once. CDR3 in DNA: TGTGCCAGCAGCGGGACAGGGACTTTAGACACTGAAGCTTTCTTT. Translation gives CASSGTGTLDTEAFF. This chain links TRBV5-4 with TRBJ1-1; 9 bases are a match to TRBD1. This CDR3 has 15 residues. V lost 4 bases to trimming and J lost 3 bases; unmatched junction nucleotides: 7. Germline V gene data show CDR1 as SGHNT and CDR2 as YYREEE (reference sequence).

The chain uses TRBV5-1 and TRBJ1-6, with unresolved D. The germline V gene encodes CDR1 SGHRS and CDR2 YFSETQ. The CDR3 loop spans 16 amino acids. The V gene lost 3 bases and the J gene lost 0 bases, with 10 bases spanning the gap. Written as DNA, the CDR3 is TGCGCCAGCAGCTCCGGTGCGATCTCCTATAATTCACCCCTCCACTTT. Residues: CASSSGAISYNSPLHF. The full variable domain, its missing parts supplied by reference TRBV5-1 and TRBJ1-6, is KAGVTQTPRYLIKTRGQQVTLSCSPISGHRSVSWYQQTPGQGLQFLFEYFSETQRNKGNFPGRFSGRQFSNSRSEMNVSTLELGDSALYLCASSSGAISYNSPLHFGNGTRLTVT.

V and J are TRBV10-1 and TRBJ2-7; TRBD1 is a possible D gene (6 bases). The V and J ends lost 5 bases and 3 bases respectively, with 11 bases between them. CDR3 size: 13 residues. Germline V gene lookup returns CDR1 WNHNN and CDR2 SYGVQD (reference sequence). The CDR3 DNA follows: TGCGCCAGCAGTCGAGTCAGGGGCTACGAGCAGTACTTC. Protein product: CASSRVRGYEQYF.

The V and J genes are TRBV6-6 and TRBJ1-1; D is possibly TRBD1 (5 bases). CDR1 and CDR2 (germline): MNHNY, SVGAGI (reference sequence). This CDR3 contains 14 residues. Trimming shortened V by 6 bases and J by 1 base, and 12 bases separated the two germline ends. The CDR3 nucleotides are TGTGCCAGCAGGGATGACAGTTGGAACACTGAAGCTTTCTTT. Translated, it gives CASRDDSWNTEAFF.

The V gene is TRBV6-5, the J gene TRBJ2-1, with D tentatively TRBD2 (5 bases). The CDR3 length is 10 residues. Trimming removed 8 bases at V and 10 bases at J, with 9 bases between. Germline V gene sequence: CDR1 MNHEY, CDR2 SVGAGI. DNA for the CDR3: TGTGCCAGCGGACTGCGCGAGCAGTTCTTC. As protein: CASGLREQFF.

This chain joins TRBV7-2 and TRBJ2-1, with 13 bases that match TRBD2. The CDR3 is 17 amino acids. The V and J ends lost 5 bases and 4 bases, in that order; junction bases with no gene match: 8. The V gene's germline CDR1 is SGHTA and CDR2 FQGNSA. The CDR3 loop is CASSPGLAGVFYNEQFF. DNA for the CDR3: TGTGCCAGCAGCCCCGGACTAGCGGGGGTATTTTACAATGAGCAGTTCTTC. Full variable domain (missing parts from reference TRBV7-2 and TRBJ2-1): GAGVSQSPSNKVTEKGKDVELRCDPISGHTALYWYRQSLGQGLEFLIYFQGNSAPDKSGLPSDRFSAERTGGSVSTLTIQRTQQEDSAVYLCASSPGLAGVFYNEQFFGPGTRLTVL.

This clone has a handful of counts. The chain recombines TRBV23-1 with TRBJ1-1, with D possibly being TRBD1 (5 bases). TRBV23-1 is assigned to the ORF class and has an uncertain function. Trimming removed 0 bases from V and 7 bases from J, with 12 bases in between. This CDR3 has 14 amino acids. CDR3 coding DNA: TGCGCCAGCAGTCAATCCGCCAGGGCGAGTGAAGCTTTCTTT. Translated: CASSQSARASEAFF.

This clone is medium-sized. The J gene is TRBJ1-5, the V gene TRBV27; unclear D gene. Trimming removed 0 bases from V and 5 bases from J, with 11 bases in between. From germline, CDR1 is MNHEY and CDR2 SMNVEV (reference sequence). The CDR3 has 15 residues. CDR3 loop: CASSLSRGLDQPQHF. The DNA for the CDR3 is TGTGCCAGCAGTTTATCGCGGGGATTGGATCAGCCCCAGCATTTT.

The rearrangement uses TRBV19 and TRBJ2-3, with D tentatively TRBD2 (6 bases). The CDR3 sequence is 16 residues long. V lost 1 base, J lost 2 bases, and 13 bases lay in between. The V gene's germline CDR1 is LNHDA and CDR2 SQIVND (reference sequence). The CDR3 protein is CASSIGLGAPTDTQYF. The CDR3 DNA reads TGTGCCAGTAGTATAGGACTAGGGGCCCCCACAGATACGCAGTATTTT. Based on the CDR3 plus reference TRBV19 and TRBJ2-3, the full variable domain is DGGITQSPKYLFRKEGQNVTLSCEQNLNHDAMYWYRQDPGQGLRLIYYSQIVNDFQKGDIAEGYSVSREKKESFPLTVTSAQKNPTAFYLCASSIGLGAPTDTQYFGPGTRLTVL.

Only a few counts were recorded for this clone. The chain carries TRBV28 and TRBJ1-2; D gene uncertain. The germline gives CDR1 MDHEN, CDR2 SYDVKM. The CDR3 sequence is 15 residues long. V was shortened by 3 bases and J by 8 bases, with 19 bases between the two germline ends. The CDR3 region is CASSFRVGDLGGYTF. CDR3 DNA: TGTGCCAGCAGTTTCCGGGTGGGAGATCTGGGAGGCTACACCTTC.

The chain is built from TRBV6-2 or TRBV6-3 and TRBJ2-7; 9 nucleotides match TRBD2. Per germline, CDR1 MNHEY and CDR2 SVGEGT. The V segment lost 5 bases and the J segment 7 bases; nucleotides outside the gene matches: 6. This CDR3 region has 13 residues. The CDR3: CASSTSGYGEQYF. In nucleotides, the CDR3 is TGTGCCAGCAGTACTAGCGGGTACGGAGAGCAGTACTTC.

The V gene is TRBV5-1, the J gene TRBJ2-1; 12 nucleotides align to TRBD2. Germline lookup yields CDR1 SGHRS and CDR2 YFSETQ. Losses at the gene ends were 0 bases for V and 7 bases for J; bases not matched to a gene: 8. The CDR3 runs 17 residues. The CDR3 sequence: CASSLAPLAGGPNEQFF. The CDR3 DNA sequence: TGCGCCAGCAGCTTGGCCCCGCTAGCGGGGGGGCCGAATGAGCAGTTCTTC.

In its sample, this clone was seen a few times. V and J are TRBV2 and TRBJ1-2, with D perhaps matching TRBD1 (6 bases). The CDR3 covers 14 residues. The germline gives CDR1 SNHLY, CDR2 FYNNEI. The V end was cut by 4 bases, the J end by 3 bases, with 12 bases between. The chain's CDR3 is CASSGEQGHYGYTF. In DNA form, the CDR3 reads TGTGCCAGCAGTGGGGAACAGGGCCACTATGGCTACACCTTC. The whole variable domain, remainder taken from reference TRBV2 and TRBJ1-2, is EPEVTQTPSHQVTQMGQEVILRCVPISNHLYFYWYRQILGQKVEFLVSFYNNEISEKSEIFDDQFSVERPDGSNFTLKIRSTKLEDSAMYFCASSGEQGHYGYTFGSGTRLTVV.

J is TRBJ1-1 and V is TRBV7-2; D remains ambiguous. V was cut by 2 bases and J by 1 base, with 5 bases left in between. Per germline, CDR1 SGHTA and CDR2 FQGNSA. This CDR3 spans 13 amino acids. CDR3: CASSLLGNTEAFF. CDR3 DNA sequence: TGTGCCAGCAGCTTACTCGGGAACACTGAAGCTTTCTTT.

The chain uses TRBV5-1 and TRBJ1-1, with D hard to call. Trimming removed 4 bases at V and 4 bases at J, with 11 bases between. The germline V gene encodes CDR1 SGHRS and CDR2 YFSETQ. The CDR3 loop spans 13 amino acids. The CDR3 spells CASSDPGGTEAFF. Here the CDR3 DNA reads TGCGCCAGCAGCGACCCGGGAGGCACTGAAGCTTTCTTT.

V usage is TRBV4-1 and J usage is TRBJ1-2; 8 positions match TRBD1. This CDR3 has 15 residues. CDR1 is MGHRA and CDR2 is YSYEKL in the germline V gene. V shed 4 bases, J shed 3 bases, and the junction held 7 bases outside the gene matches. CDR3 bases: TGCGCCAGCAGCCTTACAGGGGGAGGTGACTATGGCTACACCTTC. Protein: CASSLTGGGDYGYTF.

CDR3: CASSIDTPGYNEQFF. The CDR3 DNA reads as TGTGCCAGTAGTATAGACACCCCAGGGTACAATGAGCAGTTCTTC. The rearrangement joins TRBV19 to TRBJ2-1, with a weak D call TRBD1 (5 bases). Germline CDR1 reads LNHDA; CDR2 reads SQIVND (reference sequence). The CDR3 is 15 amino acids. Trimming removed 0 bases at V and 4 bases at J, with 10 bases between. The full variable domain, with the rest looked up from reference TRBV19 and TRBJ2-1, is DGGITQSPKYLFRKEGQNVTLSCEQNLNHDAMYWYRQDPGQGLRLIYYSQIVNDFQKGDIAEGYSVSREKKESFPLTVTSAQKNPTAFYLCASSIDTPGYNEQFFGPGTRLTVL.